Below, one T cell receptor beta chain is given with its context. The antigen is undetermined. The data belong to a study of blood T cells in healthy people across ages. Researchers isolated at least 7 million PBMCs per sample. V was cut by 7 bases and J by 1 base, with 12 bases left in between. CDR1 and CDR2 from the germline V gene are MDHEN and SYDVKM. This CDR3 has 14 amino acids. Sample-barcoded 5' priming and a J-beta primer mix drove a second PCR of 7 to 11 cycles. The authors tagged each cDNA molecule using a template-switch adaptor with 12 random nucleotides. From the 5' RACE reads, TCRdb called clonotypes with MiXCR, one entry per CDR3 protein. The repertoire holds around 900,000 distinct CDR3 sequences, around 54% seen once, with over 20% in the top ten. Whole-study findings and limits: TCR beta diversity, measured per million T cells, fell in a roughly linear way with age. Higher diversity, along with more naive CD4+ cells, distinguished long-lived donors from aged donors.

The sequence was collected from a woman aged 55-69 years in good health. The chain employs TRBV28 and TRBJ2-3; D is uncertain. Sequenced sample: blood. The CDR3 DNA reads TGTGCCAGCACCAATACTCAGGGCACAGATACGCAGTATTTT. Protein product: CASTNTQGTDTQYF.